These T cell receptor beta chains were read from a single sample in a study of a mutant IDH1 vaccine in newly diagnosed glioma. Measured with immunoSEQ multiplex PCR; TCRdb has only the in-frame clones, and not every one. The table has tens of thousands of clones, around 90% seen once. These TCRs' antigens remain unknown. Sequenced here: PBMCs, sampled from a glioma patient whose treatment included an IDH1 peptide vaccine. These receptors were obtained from a man in his thirties or forties with glioma. Each CDR3 is given with its conserved first and last residue. Fields, in order: clone size, D gene, J gene, V gene, CDR3 DNA, CDR3 protein. A D gene is named only where the DNA matches it firmly. Expanded clones get a size class; other rows say once, few or many, or leave the size out.

clone_size: NA; d_call: NA; j_call: TRBJ2-1; v_call: TRBV10-3; cdr3_nt: TGTGCCATCAGGACAGGGACTGGGCAGTTCTTC; cdr3_aa: CAIRTGTGQFF
clone_size: few; d_call: NA; j_call: TRBJ1-1; v_call: TRBV7-8; cdr3_nt: TGTGCCAGCAGCGCGGACGGTGAAGCTTTCTTT; cdr3_aa: CASSADGEAFF
clone_size: NA; d_call: NA; j_call: TRBJ2-6; v_call: TRBV11-2; cdr3_nt: TGTGCCAGCAGCTCCTACAGGGACTCTGGGGCCAACGTCCTGACTTTC; cdr3_aa: CASSSYRDSGANVLTF
clone_size: NA; d_call: NA; j_call: TRBJ1-5; v_call: TRBV6-6; cdr3_nt: TGTGCCAGCAGTTACGGAGGGCCGGATCAGCCCCAGCATTTT; cdr3_aa: CASSYGGPDQPQHF
clone_size: NA; d_call: NA; j_call: TRBJ1-1; v_call: TRBV12-5; cdr3_nt: TGTGCTAGTGGTTTGGTACATCTGGGGGGGAACACTGAAGCTTTCTTT; cdr3_aa: CASGLVHLGGNTEAFF
clone_size: NA; d_call: NA; j_call: TRBJ2-7; v_call: TRBV7-2; cdr3_nt: TGTGCCAGCAGCTTAGGGTCGTATAGAGTTTGGGACTACGAGCAGTACTTC; cdr3_aa: CASSLGSYRVWDYEQYF
clone_size: NA; d_call: TRBD1; j_call: TRBJ1-2; v_call: TRBV19; cdr3_nt: TGTGCCAGTAGTCCTGCCCGGGGACAGCAATATGGCTACACCTTC; cdr3_aa: CASSPARGQQYGYTF
clone_size: NA; d_call: TRBD1; j_call: TRBJ2-1; v_call: TRBV5-6; cdr3_nt: TGTGCCAGCAGCTTACGGGACAGGGTCTACAATGAGCAGTTCTTC; cdr3_aa: CASSLRDRVYNEQFF
clone_size: NA; d_call: NA; j_call: TRBJ1-6; v_call: TRBV5-1; cdr3_nt: TGCGCCAGCAGCTTGACGAGCTCCTATAATTCACCCCTCCACTTT; cdr3_aa: CASSLTSSYNSPLHF
clone_size: NA; d_call: TRBD2; j_call: TRBJ2-7; v_call: TRBV4-2; cdr3_nt: TGTGCCAGCAGCCAAGTACCGGGACTAGCCCCCTACGAGCAGTACTTC; cdr3_aa: CASSQVPGLAPYEQYF
clone_size: NA; d_call: NA; j_call: TRBJ1-2; v_call: TRBV7-9; cdr3_nt: TGTGCCAGCAGCTTAGGCCAGGGCTACACCTTC; cdr3_aa: CASSLGQGYTF
clone_size: NA; d_call: TRBD2; j_call: TRBJ2-2; v_call: TRBV11-2; cdr3_nt: TGTGCCAGCCTGACTAGCGGGAGATATACCGGGGAGCTGTTTTTT; cdr3_aa: CASLTSGRYTGELFF
clone_size: NA; d_call: NA; j_call: TRBJ2-7; v_call: TRBV6-5; cdr3_nt: TGTGCCAGCAGATGGAGGCTAGGGGGGAACGAGCAGTACTTC; cdr3_aa: CASRWRLGGNEQYF
clone_size: NA; d_call: NA; j_call: TRBJ1-6; v_call: TRBV18; cdr3_nt: TGTGCCAGCTCACTCGACGGCAATTCACCCCTCCACTTT; cdr3_aa: CASSLDGNSPLHF
clone_size: NA; d_call: NA; j_call: TRBJ2-3; v_call: TRBV4-3; cdr3_nt: TGCGCCAGCAGCCTTGGATTGACTGCGCAGTATTTT; cdr3_aa: CASSLGLTAQYF
clone_size: NA; d_call: TRBD1; j_call: TRBJ1-5; v_call: TRBV6-5; cdr3_nt: TGTGCCAGCAGCCGGGACAGGGGAAATCAGCCCCAGCATTTT; cdr3_aa: CASSRDRGNQPQHF
clone_size: NA; d_call: NA; j_call: TRBJ2-5; v_call: TRBV28; cdr3_nt: TGTGCCAGCAGTTCGGGCGGGCCAATCGAGACCCAGTACTTC; cdr3_aa: CASSSGGPIETQYF